The present T cell receptor beta chain was sequenced within a study of T cells generated in artificial thymic organoids (dated by TCRdb to 2017 to 2019). Context from the whole study: The study compared the TCR alpha and beta CDR3 repertoires of CD8 single positive T cells derived from in vitro artificial thymic organoids against those of naive CD8 T cells from thymus and peripheral blood. Displayed repertoire sequencing data were described as representative of three independent experiments.

To build the artificial thymic organoids, human HSPCs were aggregated with MS5 murine stromal cells that had been transduced with human DLL1, and the aggregates were cultured at an air-liquid interface. Hematopoietic stem and progenitor cells that were CD34+CD3-, FACS-purified and depleted of residual T cells served as the seed cells for the organoids. Organoids were cultured in serum-free RB27 medium: RPMI 1640 supplemented with B27, FLT3L, IL-7 and ascorbic acid. Before RNA extraction, CD3+TCRalphabeta+CD8 single positive T cells from both organoids and thymus were sorted by FACS. Total RNA was purified from roughly 40,000 to 200,000 sorted cells per sample with the RNeasy Micro kit, and quality checked on an Agilent RNA 6000 Nano chip. Study-wide findings and limitations: Organoid-derived T cells did not show skewed Valpha or Vbeta usage, which argues against unconventional lineages or clonal expansions being dominant. CD8 single positive T cells derived from organoids showed physiological TCR clonotype diversity comparable to the diversity seen in thymic and blood naive CD8 T cells.

Separate semi-nested PCR amplifications were run for the TCRalpha and TCRbeta libraries, using Advantage 2 and reverse primers located in the TRAC or TRBC constant regions. The amount of total RNA used for first-strand cDNA synthesis ranged from about 3.5 to 550 ng. TCR cDNA libraries were generated by 5'-RACE using the SMARTer PCR cDNA Synthesis kit, with a poly-dT primer employed for first-strand synthesis. Sample-specific 5-nucleotide barcodes were carried by the semi-nested constant-region reverse primers, and the resulting products were cleaned using the Zymo DNA Clean and Concentrator-5 kit. Pools of up to ten barcoded samples were ligated to Illumina adaptors and sequenced on an Illumina MiSeq as 2 x 150 bp paired-end reads. As for the original processing: After demultiplexing, reads were aligned with BLAT to a custom library containing all human TRAV, TRAJ, TRBV, TRBD and TRBJ combinations from IMGT. The best BLAT hits were picked using pslCDnaFilter (-maxAligns=1, -ignoreIntrons), and custom Perl scripts were used to calculate clonotype frequencies. Using fastp trimming at Q25 and MiXCR clonotype assembly, TCRdb reanalyzed the public sequencing data and kept in-frame beta chains. Rows matching on CDR3 protein sequence are summarized as one entry with the most common DNA and genes. These V and J calls originate from TCRdb's pipeline instead of the authors' own analysis. This sample comprises 5,700 or so distinct CDR3 sequences, 25% to 30% of them detected only once. Together, the top ten hold around 3.1% of the sample.

The CDR3 sequence holds 15 residues, the cysteine and phenylalanine included. The DNA shown is the 45-base CDR3, in frame from base 1. Based on the germline V gene, the CDR1 and CDR2 sequences are MNHEY and SVGEGT. A word on this clonotype: There is no known antigen for this receptor. Base-call qualities are not available, and no considerably larger clone is one nucleotide away.

The chain employs TRBV6-2 or TRBV6-3 and TRBJ2-6, with an unclear D gene assignment. The source of this sequence is a human donor who gave cord blood stem cells for thymic organoid culture, a cardiac surgery patient who gave postnatal thymus, or a blood donor (not recorded which). Sequenced: naive CD8+ T cells grown in artificial thymic organoids from cord blood stem and progenitor cells. The sample's cell subset or site label, decoded: CD3+TCRalphabeta+CD8SP T cells; for blood, CD45RO-CCR7+ naive CD8+ T cells. The nucleotide sequence reads as follows: TGTACCACCTTAACTTCAGGTTGCGGGGCCAACGTCCTGACTTTC. Its product reads: CTTLTSGCGANVLTF.